This is a list of T cell receptor beta chains from one sample in a study of beta chain features in type 1 diabetes. The method was immunoSEQ multiplex PCR; TCRdb's version includes in-frame clones alone and lacks a portion of them. The profile shows over 150,000 clones, 10% of them singletons. Material: central memory CD4+ T cells from blood. The receptors were gathered from a man aged 25-40 years with type 1 diabetes. The CDR3 runs from the conserved cysteine through the conserved F or W. A D gene is named only where the DNA matches it firmly. Expanded clones are given a class, and other clones once, few, many or no size at all.

abundance	d_gene	v_gene	j_gene	CDR3nt	CDR3aa
few	-	TRBV29-1	TRBJ2-1	TGCAGCGGTACCTTGAGCTCCTACAATGAGCAGTTCTTC	CSGTLSSYNEQFF
few	TRBD2	TRBV19	TRBJ2-1	TGTGCCAGTAGTATAGATCGAAGCGGGAGTTACAATGAGCAGTTCTTC	CASSIDRSGSYNEQFF
-	TRBD1	TRBV6-6	TRBJ2-3	TGTGCCAGCAACACAGGGGGTGAGGATACGCAGTATTTT	CASNTGGEDTQYF
-	-	TRBV4-2	TRBJ2-1	TGTGCCAGCAGCCAAGCCATGGCTCACAATGAGCAGTTCTTC	CASSQAMAHNEQFF
-	TRBD2	TRBV28	TRBJ2-7	TGTGCCAGCAGTATTCTGACTAGCGGGACCTCCTACGAGCAGTACTTC	CASSILTSGTSYEQYF
few	TRBD2	TRBV29-1	TRBJ2-1	TGCAGCGTTGGACTAGCGGTCAATTTCAATGAGCAGTTCTTC	CSVGLAVNFNEQFF
-	TRBD1	TRBV28	TRBJ2-3	TGTGCCAGCAGTACCACAGGGGGCGGGGATACGCAGTATTTT	CASSTTGGGDTQYF
-	-	TRBV5-1	TRBJ2-7	TGCGCCAGCAGCTTGGCCTCGGAGTCCTACGAGCAGTACTTC	CASSLASESYEQYF
few	TRBD2	TRBV7-3	TRBJ2-1	TGTGCCAGCAGCCAACGGGGGGCCTACAATGAGCAGTTCTTC	CASSQRGAYNEQFF
few	-	TRBV6-6	TRBJ1-5	TGTGCCAGCAGTTCCCCCGTTCAGCCCCAGCATTTT	CASSSPVQPQHF
-	TRBD1	TRBV7-9	TRBJ2-1	TGTGCCAGCGACAGGGGTTACAATGAGCAGTTCTTC	CASDRGYNEQFF
few	TRBD2	TRBV28	TRBJ2-1	TGTGCCAGCAGTTCAACCGGGACTAGCGGGTCGCGGCAGTTCTTC	CASSSTGTSGSRQFF
-	-	TRBV7-2	TRBJ2-7	TGTGCCAGCAGCTTAGCGACCGGCAGGGTCTCCTACGAGCAGTACTTC	CASSLATGRVSYEQYF
few	TRBD2	TRBV7-2	TRBJ2-3	TGTGCCAGCAGCACCCGAGCGGGAGGTAGCACAGATACGCAGTATTTT	CASSTRAGGSTDTQYF
few	TRBD2	TRBV9	TRBJ2-3	TGTGCCAGCAGTCAACCCCAGGGAGGGACGCAGTATTTT	CASSQPQGGTQYF
few	TRBD2	TRBV7-9	TRBJ2-1	TGTGCCAGCAGCTTGGAAGCCGGGACTACCAGACGGGGGTTCTTC	CASSLEAGTTRRGFF
-	TRBD1	TRBV5-1	TRBJ2-7	TGCGCCAGCAGCTACCCCGGGACAGGGTCACGCGAGCAGTACTTC	CASSYPGTGSREQYF
few	-	TRBV27	TRBJ1-5	TGTGCCAGCTTACCTCGAGCGGGAGGAGGCAATCAGCCCCAGCATTTT	CASLPRAGGGNQPQHF
few	-	TRBV7-9	TRBJ1-1	TGTGCCAGCAGTTTTGACTCTCTCGCTGCTTTCTTT	CASSFDSLAAFF
few	TRBD2	TRBV7-9	TRBJ2-7	TGTGCCAGCAGCCCGGGGACTAGCGGGCCCTCCTACGAGCAGTACTTC	CASSPGTSGPSYEQYF
-	-	TRBV7-9	TRBJ2-1	TGTGCCAGCAGCTCTTCCCGTGCGGGGTCCTACAATGAGCAGTTCTTC	CASSSSRAGSYNEQFF
few	-	TRBV7-9	TRBJ2-3	TGTGCCAGCAGCCCGGGCAGGGCGGTCGTCGATACGCAGTATTTT	CASSPGRAVVDTQYF
few	TRBD2	TRBV6-6	TRBJ2-7	TGTGCCAGCAGTCACACGGCGGGAGGGACCTACGAGCAGTACTTC	CASSHTAGGTYEQYF
-	-	TRBV7-9	TRBJ2-1	TGTGCCAGCAGCCCCATGAGCTCCTACAATGAGCAGTTCTTC	CASSPMSSYNEQFF